Below are 15 T cell receptor beta chains sequenced from a single sample in a study of blood T cell repertoires in COVID-19. The repertoire was sequenced with immunoSEQ multiplex PCR; TCRdb's copy has only in-frame clones and lacks some. Here the sample spans 100,000 to 120,000 clones, over 60% being singletons. The sample taken for sequencing was peripheral blood. These receptors all come from a woman aged 80 or older with active or convalescent COVID-19.

The chain is built from TRBV19 and TRBJ1-4; D unclear. V was trimmed by 3 bases and J by 8 bases, leaving 16 bases between them. Germline values: CDR1 LNHDA, CDR2 SQIVND (reference sequence). The CDR3 loop spans 15 amino acids. DNA of the CDR3: TGTGCCAGTAGTATGCCCAGTCGGGGTGCGGAAAAACTGTTTTTT. Translation gives CASSMPSRGAEKLFF.

The chain recombines TRBV3-1 (or the pseudogene TRBV3-2) with TRBJ2-1; tentatively, D is TRBD2 (5 bases). Deletions cut 0 bases from V and 0 bases from J, with 6 bases between. In germline, CDR1 is LGHDT, CDR2 YNNKEL (reference sequence). The length of the CDR3 is 15 residues. CDR3: CASSQDRDSYNEQFF. The CDR3 DNA follows: TGTGCCAGCAGCCAAGATCGGGACTCCTACAATGAGCAGTTCTTC.

The rearrangement joins TRBV19 to TRBJ1-6, with TRBD1 as a possible D gene (6 bases). Trimming cost V 9 bases and J 5 bases, with 11 bases left between them. Germline CDR1 is LNHDA and CDR2 is SQIVND (reference sequence). This CDR3 is 13 amino acids long. CDR3 bases: TGTGCCAGCAGGACAGAGAATAATTCACCCCTCCACTTT. Protein product: CASRTENNSPLHF.

This chain joins TRBV5-1 and TRBJ2-3, with D possibly TRBD2 on 6 matching bases. The CDR3 is 16 amino acids. CDR1 and CDR2 (germline): SGHRS, YFSETQ. V was cut by 0 bases and J by 0 bases, with 11 bases left in between. The CDR3 sequence: CASSLVVAASTDTQYF. The DNA of the CDR3 is TGCGCCAGCAGCTTGGTCGTAGCGGCTAGCACAGATACGCAGTATTTT.

This clone was seen only once. This rearrangement joins TRBV11-2 to TRBJ2-7, with D tentatively TRBD1 (5 bases). Germline values: CDR1 SGHAT, CDR2 FQNNGV. This CDR3 is built from 14 residues. V was shortened by 1 base and J by 3 bases, with 10 bases between the two germline ends. Here the CDR3 DNA reads TGTGCCAGCAGCTTAGTGGACATTAACTACGAGCAGTACTTC. Residues: CASSLVDINYEQYF. Looking up the rest from reference TRBV11-2 and TRBJ2-7 gives the full variable domain: EAGVAQSPRYKIIEKRQSVAFWCNPISGHATLYWYQQILGQGPKLLIQFQNNGVVDDSQLPKDRFSAERLKGVDSTLKIQPAKLEDSAVYLCASSLVDINYEQYFGPGTRLTVT.

This chain connects TRBV5-4 to TRBJ2-1; 7 nucleotides match TRBD1. The CDR3 sequence is 14 residues long. Trimming at V came to 4 bases and at J to 3 bases, leaving 4 bases not matched to a gene. The germline V gene encodes CDR1 SGHNT and CDR2 YYREEE (reference sequence). The DNA for the CDR3 is TGTGCCAGCAGCGAGGACAGGAACTACAATGAGCAGTTCTTC. The encoded protein is CASSEDRNYNEQFF.

V is TRBV27 and J is TRBJ2-1; 13 nucleotides line up with TRBD2. Trimming at V came to 8 bases and at J to 10 bases, leaving 8 bases not matched to a gene. Germline CDR1 MNHEY, CDR2 SMNVEV (reference sequence). This CDR3 region has 14 residues. The CDR3 loop reads CASAGTSGIREQFF. The CDR3, as DNA: TGTGCCAGCGCCGGGACTAGCGGGATCCGGGAGCAGTTCTTC.

The chain employs TRBV5-1 and TRBJ2-5; 8 bases align to TRBD1. Germline V CDR1 and CDR2: SGHRS, YFSETQ. The CDR3 length is 14 residues. Germline trimming cut 5 bases from V and 2 bases from J; bases unmatched to any gene: 5. The CDR3 DNA reads as TGCGCCAGCAGTCCAGGGGGCTCGCAAGAGACCCAGTACTTC. It is translated as CASSPGGSQETQYF.

The rearrangement links TRBV10-2 to TRBJ2-1; TRBD1 agrees at 10 bases. Germline values: CDR1 WSHSY, CDR2 SAAADI. This CDR3 comprises 15 residues. The junction had 6 bases not matched to a gene; V was cut back by 7 bases and J by 3 bases. The CDR3 DNA reads as TGCGCCAGCACCTCCGGGACAGGGGTCTACAATGAGCAGTTCTTC. It translates to CASTSGTGVYNEQFF.

The V call is TRBV9, the J call TRBJ2-2, with D maybe TRBD1 (5 bases). V lost 6 bases to trimming and J lost 8 bases, with 23 bases between them. CDR3 length: 16 residues. Germline CDR1 is SGDLS and CDR2 is YYNGEE. CDR3 protein: CASTLGVGASLGELFF. The CDR3 DNA reads TGTGCCAGCACCCTAGGGGTGGGCGCCAGTTTGGGGGAGCTGTTTTTT.

This clone was observed a handful of times. This chain joins TRBV7-2 and TRBJ1-3; D is uncertain. Trimming stripped 1 base from V and 4 bases from J, with 11 bases between. CDR1 and CDR2 from the germline V gene are SGHTA and FQGNSA. CDR3 length equals 15 residues. CDR3 loop: CASSLGTLGGNTIYF. In nucleotides, the CDR3 is TGTGCCAGCAGCTTAGGAACTCTCGGGGGAAACACCATATATTTT. Full variable domain (missing parts from reference TRBV7-2 and TRBJ1-3): GAGVSQSPSNKVTEKGKDVELRCDPISGHTALYWYRQSLGQGLEFLIYFQGNSAPDKSGLPSDRFSAERTGGSVSTLTIQRTQQEDSAVYLCASSLGTLGGNTIYFGEGSWLTVV.

This chain joins TRBV28 and TRBJ2-5; TRBD1 agrees at 9 bases. Germline V gene lookup returns CDR1 MDHEN and CDR2 SYDVKM. The V gene end was trimmed by 9 bases and the J gene end by 5 bases; junction bases not matched to a gene: 10. This CDR3 is 14 amino acids long. The CDR3 reads CASSQGATSETQYF. The DNA of the CDR3 is TGTGCCAGTTCACAGGGGGCGACCTCGGAGACCCAGTACTTC.

The CDR3 DNA sequence: TGTGCCAGCAGTGAGGGGAGGGGTAGTCAGCCCCAGCATTTT. It encodes CASSEGRGSQPQHF. The rearrangement joins TRBV2 to TRBJ1-5; TRBD1 might be the D (5 bases). This CDR3 region has 14 residues. Deletions cut 3 bases from V and 6 bases from J, with 12 bases between. The germline gives CDR1 SNHLY, CDR2 FYNNEI.

This rearrangement joins TRBV7-9 to TRBJ2-2; 15 bases agree with TRBD2. J was trimmed by 4 bases and V by 0 bases; bases with no gene match: 6. In germline, CDR1 is SEHNR, CDR2 FQNEAQ (reference sequence). This CDR3 is 19 amino acids long. CDR3 sequence reads: CASSLARGLAGGSTGELFF. CDR3 coding DNA: TGTGCCAGCAGCTTAGCGCGAGGACTAGCGGGAGGGAGCACCGGGGAGCTGTTTTTT.

This chain joins TRBV28 and TRBJ2-7, with 9 positions matching TRBD1. Looked up from germline, CDR1 is MDHEN and CDR2 is SYDVKM. V shed 6 bases, J shed 3 bases, and the junction held 18 bases outside the gene matches. CDR3 size: 18 residues. The CDR3 DNA is TGTGCCAGCAGCCATCGCGCCGGGACAGGGAATGGGTTCTACGAGCAGTACTTC. This encodes CASSHRAGTGNGFYEQYF.